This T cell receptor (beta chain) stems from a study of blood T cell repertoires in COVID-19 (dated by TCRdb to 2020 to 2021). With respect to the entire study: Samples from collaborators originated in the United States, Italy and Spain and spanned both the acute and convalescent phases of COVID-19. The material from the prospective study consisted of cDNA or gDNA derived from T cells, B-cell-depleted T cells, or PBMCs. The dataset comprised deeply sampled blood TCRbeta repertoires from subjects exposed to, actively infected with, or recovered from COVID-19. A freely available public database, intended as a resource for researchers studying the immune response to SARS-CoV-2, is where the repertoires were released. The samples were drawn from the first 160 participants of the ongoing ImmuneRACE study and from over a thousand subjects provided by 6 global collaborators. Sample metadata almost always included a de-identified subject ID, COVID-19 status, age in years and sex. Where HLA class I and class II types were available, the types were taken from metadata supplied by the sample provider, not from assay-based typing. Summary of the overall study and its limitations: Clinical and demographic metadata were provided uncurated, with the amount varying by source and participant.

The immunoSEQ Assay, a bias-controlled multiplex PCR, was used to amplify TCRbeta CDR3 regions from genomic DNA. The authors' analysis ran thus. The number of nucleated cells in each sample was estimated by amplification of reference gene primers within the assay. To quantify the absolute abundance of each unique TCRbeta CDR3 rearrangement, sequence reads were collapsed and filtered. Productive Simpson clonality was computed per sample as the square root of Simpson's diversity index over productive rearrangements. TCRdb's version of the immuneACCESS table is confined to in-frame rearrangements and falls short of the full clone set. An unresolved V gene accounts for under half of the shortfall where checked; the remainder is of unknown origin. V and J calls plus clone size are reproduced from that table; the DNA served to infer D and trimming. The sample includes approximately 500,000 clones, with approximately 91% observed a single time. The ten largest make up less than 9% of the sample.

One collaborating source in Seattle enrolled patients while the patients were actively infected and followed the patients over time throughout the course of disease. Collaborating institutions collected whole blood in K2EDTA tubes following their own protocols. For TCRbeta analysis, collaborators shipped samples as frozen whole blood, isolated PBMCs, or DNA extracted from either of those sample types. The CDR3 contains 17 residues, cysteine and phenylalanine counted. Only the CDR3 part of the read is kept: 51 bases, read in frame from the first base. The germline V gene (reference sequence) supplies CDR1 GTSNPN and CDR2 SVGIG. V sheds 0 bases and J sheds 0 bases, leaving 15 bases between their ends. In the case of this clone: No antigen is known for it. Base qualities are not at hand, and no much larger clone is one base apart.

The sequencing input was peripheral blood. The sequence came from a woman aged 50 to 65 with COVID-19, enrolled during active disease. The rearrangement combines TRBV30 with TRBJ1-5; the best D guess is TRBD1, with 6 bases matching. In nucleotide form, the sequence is TGTGCCTGGAGTGTAGGCCTGGACAGTTATAGCAATCAGCCCCAGCATTTT. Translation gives CAWSVGLDSYSNQPQHF.